These T cell receptor beta chains were read from a single sample in a study of graft-versus-host responses after intestinal transplantation. Profiling relied on immunoSEQ multiplex PCR, and the TCRdb table lists in-frame clones only, not all of them. The data show approximately 100,000 clones, roughly 83% seen once. The material was PBMCs, obtained 255 days after intestinal transplant. The receptors here all came from a human patient who received an intestinal transplant, so some T cells may come from the graft donor. Both conserved end residues are trimmed from each CDR3. Each record gives: J gene, V gene, CDR3 protein.

J: TRBJ2-5; V: TRBV6-1; CDR3: ASSEGPRTGVETQY
J: TRBJ1-6; V: TRBV28; CDR3: ASSGGTGSQSPLH
J: TRBJ2-4; V: TRBV6-1; CDR3: ASSLDRDGIQY
J: TRBJ1-2; V: TRBV28; CDR3: ASKDRSGYT
J: TRBJ2-1; V: TRBV20-1; CDR3: SASGTNEQF
J: TRBJ2-3; V: TRBV7-9; CDR3: ASSSPGGRTDTQY
J: TRBJ1-2; V: TRBV10-1; CDR3: ASSDGGGYGYT
J: TRBJ2-3; V: TRBV5-1; CDR3: ASSPSLGLTDTQY
J: TRBJ2-3; V: TRBV27; CDR3: ASSLTRTDTQY
J: TRBJ2-2; V: TRBV28; CDR3: ASSLWGTPHRDGELF
J: TRBJ1-5; V: TRBV28; CDR3: ASAGQGLYRPQH
J: TRBJ1-5; V: TRBV5-5; CDR3: ASSIRALGGQPQH
J: TRBJ2-2; V: TRBV9; CDR3: ASSVAGQGTPSTGELF
J: TRBJ2-5; V: TRBV4-1; CDR3: ASSQERTLETQY
J: TRBJ1-5; V: TRBV19; CDR3: ASKARAINQPQH
J: TRBJ2-1; V: TRBV9; CDR3: ASSVGGSGFNEQF
J: TRBJ2-3; V: TRBV5-4; CDR3: ASSSVTDTQY
J: TRBJ1-3; V: TRBV6-6; CDR3: ASSDPLGSGNTIY
J: TRBJ1-5; V: TRBV6-1; CDR3: ASHRTGYNQPQH